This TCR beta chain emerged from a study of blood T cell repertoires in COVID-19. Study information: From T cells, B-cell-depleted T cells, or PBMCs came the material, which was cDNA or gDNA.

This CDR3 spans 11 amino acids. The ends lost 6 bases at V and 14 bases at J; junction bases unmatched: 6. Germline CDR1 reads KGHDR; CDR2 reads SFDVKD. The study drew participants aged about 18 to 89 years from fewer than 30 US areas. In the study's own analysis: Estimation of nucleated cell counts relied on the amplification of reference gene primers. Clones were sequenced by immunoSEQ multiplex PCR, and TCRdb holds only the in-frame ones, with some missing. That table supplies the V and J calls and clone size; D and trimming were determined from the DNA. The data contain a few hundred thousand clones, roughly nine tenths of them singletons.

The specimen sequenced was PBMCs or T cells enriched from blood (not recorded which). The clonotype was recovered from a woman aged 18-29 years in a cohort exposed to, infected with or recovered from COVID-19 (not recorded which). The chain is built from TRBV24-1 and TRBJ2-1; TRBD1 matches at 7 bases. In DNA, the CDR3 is TGTGCCACCAGTCGACAGGGCGAGGAGTTCTTC. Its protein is CATSRQGEEFF.